This T cell receptor (beta chain) was identified during a study of T cell repertoires in cytomegalovirus infection. Background on the study: Used in the study were CMV epitopes, some recently identified and HLA-C-restricted, others well-studied and HLA-B-restricted. Study-wide points: CMV carriers with the relevant HLA were identified by cumulative public TCR beta family frequency. Ex vivo, HLA-C-restricted CMV-specific TCR beta clonotypes prevailed over the rest of the response.

TCRdb re-called the reads with MiXCR, one entry per CDR3 protein. The data hold about a million distinct CDR3 sequences, with about 33% observed a single time. Trimming removed 8 bases from V and 4 bases from J, with 18 bases in between. This CDR3 has 14 residues. Germline V gene data show CDR1 as LNHDA and CDR2 as SQIVND (reference sequence). On this clonotype: Its target is not known.

The V call is TRBV19, the J call TRBJ2-7; D remains ambiguous. The sequenced sample was cultured CD8+ T cells from PBMCs, obtained from culture after CMV antigen stimulation. This receptor was taken from a human donor in good health (CMV status not recorded). Some clones in this sample may be carry-over from other donors' samples. DNA for the CDR3: TGTGCCAGTTCCCCGGGCCCAGCTTATTACGAGCAGTACTTC. It translates to CASSPGPAYYEQYF.